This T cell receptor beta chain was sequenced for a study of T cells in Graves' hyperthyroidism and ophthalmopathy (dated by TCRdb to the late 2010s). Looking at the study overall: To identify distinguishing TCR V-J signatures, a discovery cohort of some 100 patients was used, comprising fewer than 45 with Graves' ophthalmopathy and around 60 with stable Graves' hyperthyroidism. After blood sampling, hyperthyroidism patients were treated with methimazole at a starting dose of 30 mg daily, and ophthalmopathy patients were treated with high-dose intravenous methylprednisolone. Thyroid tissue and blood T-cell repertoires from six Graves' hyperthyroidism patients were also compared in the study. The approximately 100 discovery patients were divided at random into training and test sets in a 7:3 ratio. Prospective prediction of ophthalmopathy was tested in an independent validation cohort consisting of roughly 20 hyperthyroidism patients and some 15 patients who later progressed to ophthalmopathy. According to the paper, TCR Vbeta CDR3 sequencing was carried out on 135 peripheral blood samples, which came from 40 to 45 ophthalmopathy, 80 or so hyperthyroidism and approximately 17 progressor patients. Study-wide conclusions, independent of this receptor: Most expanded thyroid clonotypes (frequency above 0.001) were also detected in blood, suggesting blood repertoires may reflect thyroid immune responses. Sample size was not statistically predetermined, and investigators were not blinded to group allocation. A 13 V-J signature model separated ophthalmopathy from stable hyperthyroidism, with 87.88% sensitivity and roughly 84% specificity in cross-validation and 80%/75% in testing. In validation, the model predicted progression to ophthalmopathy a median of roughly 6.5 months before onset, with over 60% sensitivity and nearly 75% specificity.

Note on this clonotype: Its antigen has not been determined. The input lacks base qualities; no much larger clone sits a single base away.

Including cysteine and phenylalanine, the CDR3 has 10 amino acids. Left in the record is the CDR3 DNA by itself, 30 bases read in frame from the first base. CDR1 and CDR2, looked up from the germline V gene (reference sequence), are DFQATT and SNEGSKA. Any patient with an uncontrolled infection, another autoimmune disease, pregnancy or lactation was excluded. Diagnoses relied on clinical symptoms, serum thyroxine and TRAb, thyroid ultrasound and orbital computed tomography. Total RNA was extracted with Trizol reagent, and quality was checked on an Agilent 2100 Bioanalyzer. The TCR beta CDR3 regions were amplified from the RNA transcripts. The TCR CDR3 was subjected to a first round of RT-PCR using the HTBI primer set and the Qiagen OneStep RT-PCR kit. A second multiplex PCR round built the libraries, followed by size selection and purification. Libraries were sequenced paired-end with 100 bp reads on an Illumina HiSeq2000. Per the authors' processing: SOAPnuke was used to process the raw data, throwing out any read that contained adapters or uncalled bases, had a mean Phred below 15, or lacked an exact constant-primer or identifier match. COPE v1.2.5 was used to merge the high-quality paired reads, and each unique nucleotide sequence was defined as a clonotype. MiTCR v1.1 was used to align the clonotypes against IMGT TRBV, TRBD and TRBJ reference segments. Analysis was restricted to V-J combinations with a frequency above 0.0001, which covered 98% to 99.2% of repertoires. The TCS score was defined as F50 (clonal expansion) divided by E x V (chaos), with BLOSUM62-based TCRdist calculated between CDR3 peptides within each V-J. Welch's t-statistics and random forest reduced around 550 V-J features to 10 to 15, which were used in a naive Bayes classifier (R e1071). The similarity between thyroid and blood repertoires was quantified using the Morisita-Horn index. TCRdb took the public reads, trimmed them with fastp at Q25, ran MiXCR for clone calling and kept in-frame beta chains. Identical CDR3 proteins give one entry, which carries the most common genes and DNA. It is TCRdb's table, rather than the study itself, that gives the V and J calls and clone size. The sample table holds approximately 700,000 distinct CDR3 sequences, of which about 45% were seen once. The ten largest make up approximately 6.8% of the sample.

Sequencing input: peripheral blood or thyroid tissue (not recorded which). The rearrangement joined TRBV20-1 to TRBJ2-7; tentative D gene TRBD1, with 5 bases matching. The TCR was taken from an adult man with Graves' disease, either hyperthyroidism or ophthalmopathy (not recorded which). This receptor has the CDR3 CSSGNYEQYF. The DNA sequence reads TGCAGCTCAGGGAACTACGAGCAGTACTTC.